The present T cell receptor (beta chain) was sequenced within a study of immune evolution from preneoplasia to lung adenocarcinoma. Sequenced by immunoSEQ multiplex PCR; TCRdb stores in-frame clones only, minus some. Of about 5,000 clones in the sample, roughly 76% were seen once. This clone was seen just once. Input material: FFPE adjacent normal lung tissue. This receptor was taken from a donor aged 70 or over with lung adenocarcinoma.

The CDR3 bases are TGCGCCAGCAGCTTGAACGTCGGGGAGCAGTACTTC. As protein: CASSLNVGEQYF. The V and J genes are TRBV5-1 and TRBJ2-7; D not certain. CDR3 size: 12 residues. Trimming stripped 1 base from V and 7 bases from J, with 9 bases between. In germline, CDR1 is SGHRS, CDR2 YFSETQ.